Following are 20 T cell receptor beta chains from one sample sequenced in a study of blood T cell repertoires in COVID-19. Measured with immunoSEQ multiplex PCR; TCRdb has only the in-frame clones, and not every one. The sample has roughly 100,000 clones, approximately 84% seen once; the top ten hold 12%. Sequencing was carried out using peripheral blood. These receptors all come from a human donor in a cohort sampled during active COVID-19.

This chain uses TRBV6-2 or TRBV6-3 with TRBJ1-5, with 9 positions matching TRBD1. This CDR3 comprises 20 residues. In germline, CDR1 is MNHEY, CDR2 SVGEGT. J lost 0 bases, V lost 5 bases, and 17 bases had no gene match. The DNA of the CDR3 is TGTGCCAGCAGTATACCGGGACAGGGCCTTCGGGAGTATAGCAATCAGCCCCAGCATTTT. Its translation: CASSIPGQGLREYSNQPQHF.

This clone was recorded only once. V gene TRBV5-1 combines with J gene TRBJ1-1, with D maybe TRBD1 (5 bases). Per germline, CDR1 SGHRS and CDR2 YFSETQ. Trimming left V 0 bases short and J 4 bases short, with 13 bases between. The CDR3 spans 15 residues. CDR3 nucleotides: TGCGCCAGCAGCTTGGTACAGTCGGGGGGCACTGAAGCTTTCTTT. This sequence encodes CASSLVQSGGTEAFF.

CDR3 loop: CASRQESGNTIYF. The CDR3 DNA reads TGTGCCAGCAGGCAGGAATCTGGAAACACCATATATTTT. This chain uses TRBV2 with TRBJ1-3; D remains unclear. The V gene's germline CDR1 is SNHLY and CDR2 FYNNEI. This CDR3 region has 13 residues. V dropped 6 bases and J dropped 1 base, with 7 bases sitting between them.

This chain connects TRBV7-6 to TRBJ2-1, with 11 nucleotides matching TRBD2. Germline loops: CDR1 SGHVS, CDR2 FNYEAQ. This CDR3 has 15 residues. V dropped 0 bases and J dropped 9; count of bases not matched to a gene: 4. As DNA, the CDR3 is TGTGCCAGCAGCTTAGCTTTAGCGGGGGGGACTGAGCAGTTCTTC. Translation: CASSLALAGGTEQFF.

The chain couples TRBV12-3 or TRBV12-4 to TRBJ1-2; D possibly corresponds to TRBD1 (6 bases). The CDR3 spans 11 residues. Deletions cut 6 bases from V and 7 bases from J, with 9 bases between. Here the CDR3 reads CASRLDSGYTF. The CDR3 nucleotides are TGTGCCAGCAGATTGGACAGTGGCTACACCTTC.

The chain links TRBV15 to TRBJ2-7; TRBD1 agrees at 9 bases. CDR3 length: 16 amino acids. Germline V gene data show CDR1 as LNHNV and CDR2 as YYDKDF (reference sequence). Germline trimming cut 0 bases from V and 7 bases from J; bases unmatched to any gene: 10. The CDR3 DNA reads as TGTGCCACCAGCAGAGATTGGGGACAGGGCGGTTGGGAGCAGTACTTC. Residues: CATSRDWGQGGWEQYF. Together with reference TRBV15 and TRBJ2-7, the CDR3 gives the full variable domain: DAMVIQNPRYQVTQFGKPVTLSCSQTLNHNVMYWYQQKSSQAPKLLFHYYDKDFNNEADTPDNFQSRRPNTSFCFLDIRSPGLGDTAMYLCATSRDWGQGGWEQYFGPGTRLTVT.

CDR3 sequence: CASSPPGGGETQYF. In DNA, the CDR3 is TGTGCCAGCAGCCCCCCAGGCGGAGGAGAGACCCAGTACTTC. The genes are TRBV11-2 and TRBJ2-5; TRBD2 might be the D (5 bases). V was shortened by 5 bases and J by 4 bases, with 14 bases between the two germline ends. CDR1 is SGHAT and CDR2 is FQNNGV in the germline V gene. The CDR3 extends over 14 amino acids. Together with reference TRBV11-2 and TRBJ2-5, the CDR3 gives the full variable domain: EAGVAQSPRYKIIEKRQSVAFWCNPISGHATLYWYQQILGQGPKLLIQFQNNGVVDDSQLPKDRFSAERLKGVDSTLKIQPAKLEDSAVYLCASSPPGGGETQYFGPGTRLLVL.

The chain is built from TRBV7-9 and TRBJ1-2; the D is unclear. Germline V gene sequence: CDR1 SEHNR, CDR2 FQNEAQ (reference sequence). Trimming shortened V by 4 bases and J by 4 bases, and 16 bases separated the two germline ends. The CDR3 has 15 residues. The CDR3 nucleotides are TGTGCCAGCAGCTATAACCGGGGTGTGGGCTATGGCTACACCTTC. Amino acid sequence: CASSYNRGVGYGYTF.

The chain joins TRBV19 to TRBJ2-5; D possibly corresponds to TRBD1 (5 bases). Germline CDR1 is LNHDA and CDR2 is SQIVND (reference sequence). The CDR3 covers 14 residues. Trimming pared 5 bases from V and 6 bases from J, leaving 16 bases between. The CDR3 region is CASSLGLQGKTQYF. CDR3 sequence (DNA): TGTGCCAGTAGTCTAGGGTTGCAGGGAAAGACCCAGTACTTC.

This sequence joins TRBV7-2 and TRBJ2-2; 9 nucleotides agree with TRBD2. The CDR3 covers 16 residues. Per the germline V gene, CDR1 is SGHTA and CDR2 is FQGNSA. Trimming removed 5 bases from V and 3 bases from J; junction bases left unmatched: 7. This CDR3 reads CASSPRLAEYTGELFF. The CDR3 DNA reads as TGTGCCAGCAGCCCGCGACTAGCGGAGTACACCGGGGAGCTGTTTTTT.

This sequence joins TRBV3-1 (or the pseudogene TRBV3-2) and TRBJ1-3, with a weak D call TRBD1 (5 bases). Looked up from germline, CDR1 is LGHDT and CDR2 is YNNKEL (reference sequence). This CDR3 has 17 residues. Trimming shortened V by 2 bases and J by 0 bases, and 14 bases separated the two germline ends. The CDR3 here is CASSQWGEGRSGNTIYF. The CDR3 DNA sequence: TGTGCCAGCAGCCAATGGGGGGAGGGACGCTCTGGAAACACCATATATTTT.

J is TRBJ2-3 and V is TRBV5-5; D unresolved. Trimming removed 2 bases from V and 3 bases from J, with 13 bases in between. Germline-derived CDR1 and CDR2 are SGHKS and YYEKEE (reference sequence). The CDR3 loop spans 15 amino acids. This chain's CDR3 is CASSFRHTRTDTQYF. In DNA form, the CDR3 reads TGTGCCAGCAGCTTTCGTCACACGAGGACAGATACGCAGTATTTT.

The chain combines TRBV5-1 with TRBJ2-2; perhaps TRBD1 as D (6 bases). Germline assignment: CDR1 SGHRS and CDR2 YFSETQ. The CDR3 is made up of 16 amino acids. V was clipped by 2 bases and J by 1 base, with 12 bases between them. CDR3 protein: CASSLLGTRNTGELFF. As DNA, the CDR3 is TGCGCCAGCAGCTTACTCGGGACAAGGAACACCGGGGAGCTGTTTTTT.

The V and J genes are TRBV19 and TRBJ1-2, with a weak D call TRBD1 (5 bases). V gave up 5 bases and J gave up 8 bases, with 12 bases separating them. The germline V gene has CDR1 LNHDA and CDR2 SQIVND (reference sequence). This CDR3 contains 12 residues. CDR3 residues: CASSPGSGGYTF. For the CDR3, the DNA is TGTGCCAGTAGTCCAGGGTCGGGCGGCTACACCTTC.

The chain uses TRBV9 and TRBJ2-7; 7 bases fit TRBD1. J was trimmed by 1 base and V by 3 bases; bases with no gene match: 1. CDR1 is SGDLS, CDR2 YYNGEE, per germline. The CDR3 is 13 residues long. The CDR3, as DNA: TGTGCCAGCAGCGGACAGGGATCCTACGAGCAGTACTTC. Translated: CASSGQGSYEQYF. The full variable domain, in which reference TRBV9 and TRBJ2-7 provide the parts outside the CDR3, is DSGVTQTPKHLITATGQRVTLRCSPRSGDLSVYWYQQSLDQGLQFLIQYYNGEERAKGNILERFSAQQFPDLHSELNLSSLELGDSALYFCASSGQGSYEQYFGPGTRLTVT.

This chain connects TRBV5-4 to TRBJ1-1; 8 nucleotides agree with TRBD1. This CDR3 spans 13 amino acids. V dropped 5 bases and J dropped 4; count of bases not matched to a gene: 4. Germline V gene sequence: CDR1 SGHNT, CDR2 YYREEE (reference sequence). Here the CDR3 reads CASSPDRVTEAFF. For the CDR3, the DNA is TGTGCCAGCAGTCCGGACAGGGTCACTGAAGCTTTCTTT.

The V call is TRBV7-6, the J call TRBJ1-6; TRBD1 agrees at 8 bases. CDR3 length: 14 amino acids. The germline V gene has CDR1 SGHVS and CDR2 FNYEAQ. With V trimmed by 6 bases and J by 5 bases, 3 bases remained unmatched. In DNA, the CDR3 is TGTGCCAGCAGGTTGGACAGGGATAATTCACCCCTCCACTTT. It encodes CASRLDRDNSPLHF.

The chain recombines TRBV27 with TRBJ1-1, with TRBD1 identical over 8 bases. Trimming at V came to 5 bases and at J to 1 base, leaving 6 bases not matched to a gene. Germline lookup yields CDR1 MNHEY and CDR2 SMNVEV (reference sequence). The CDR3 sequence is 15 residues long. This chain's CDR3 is CASSIPQGGNTEAFF. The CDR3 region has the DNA TGTGCCAGCAGTATCCCACAGGGGGGGAACACTGAAGCTTTCTTT.

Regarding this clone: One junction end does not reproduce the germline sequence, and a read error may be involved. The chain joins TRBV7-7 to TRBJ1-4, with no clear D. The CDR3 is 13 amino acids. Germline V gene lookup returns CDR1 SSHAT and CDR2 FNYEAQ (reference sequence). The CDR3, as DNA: TGTGCTAGCAGCTTGCTACCCGGGGAAAAACTGTTTTTT. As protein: CASSLLPGEKLFF.

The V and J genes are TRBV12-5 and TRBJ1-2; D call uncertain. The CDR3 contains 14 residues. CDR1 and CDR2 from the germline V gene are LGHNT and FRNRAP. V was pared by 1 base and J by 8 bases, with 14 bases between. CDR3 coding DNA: TGTGCTAGTGGTTTGGGGACTCCCCCTCGGGGCTACACCTTC. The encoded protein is CASGLGTPPRGYTF. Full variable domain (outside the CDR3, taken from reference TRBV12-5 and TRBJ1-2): DARVTQTPRHKVTEMGQEVTMRCQPILGHNTVFWYRQTMMQGLELLAYFRNRAPLDDSGMPKDRFSAEMPDATLATLKIQPSEPRDSAVYFCASGLGTPPRGYTFGSGTRLTVV.